This entry concerns a single T cell receptor (beta chain). Antigen unknown. Losses at the gene ends were 5 bases for V and 4 bases for J; bases not matched to a gene: 17. This CDR3 has 18 amino acids. In germline, CDR1 is LNHDA, CDR2 SQIVND (reference sequence). This entry belongs to a study of CD4 T cells in relation to SARS-CoV-2 and coronaviruses. Findings and caveats of the study: No crossreactivity against non-spike viral proteins was tested here.

Unexposed donor CD4+ T cells date from about 2011-2018, before the COVID-19 pandemic. The cells were cultured for about ten days before CD4+ T cells were isolated. As cell numbers allowed, unexposed-donor CD4+ T cells faced SARS-CoV-2 S/N and four cold-coronavirus spikes. Produced via immunoSEQ multiplex PCR; TCRdb's table is partial and in-frame only. This table holds roughly 24,000 clones, around 77% found once. The rearrangement joins TRBV19 to TRBJ1-5; 7 bases map to TRBD1. The sequence was collected from a human donor in good health. The specimen was CD4+ T cells from PBMCs, cultured in vitro. CDR3 DNA: TGTGCCAGTAGTCGGGGGACAGCTCGTTTGAGGGAGAATCAGCCCCAGCATTTT. Protein sequence: CASSRGTARLRENQPQHF.